The T cell receptor (beta chain) described here comes from a study of neoadjuvant anti-PD-1 for oral cavity cancer. Trimming removed 10 bases from V and 9 bases from J, with 19 bases in between. Looked up from germline, CDR1 is MNHEY and CDR2 is SVGAGI. This CDR3 comprises 14 residues. Libraries were prepared by immunoSEQ multiplex PCR; TCRdb keeps only in-frame clonotypes and omits some of them. The sample lists over 30,000 clones; around four fifths were seen once. Noted time point: after neoadjuvant nivolumab, at surgical resection. Patients were newly diagnosed with stage II-IVA oral cavity squamous cell carcinoma without prior systemic or radiation treatment.

This TCR was sampled from a person aged 40 to 85 with oral cavity squamous cell carcinoma. This chain links TRBV6-5 with TRBJ1-6; unclear D gene. The sample in question was PBMCs, obtained after nivolumab (anti-PD-1) treatment. In DNA form, the CDR3 reads TGTGCCAACTTTCGAACCCTCGACGGTTCACCCCTCCACTTT. Protein: CANFRTLDGSPLHF.